Listed below are T cell receptor beta chains from one sample, sequenced in a study of identifying expanded T cells in peripheral blood. Assay: immunoSEQ multiplex PCR; the TCRdb copy retains only in-frame clones and omits some. This repertoire shows more than 45,000 clones, approximately 89% found once; its top ten account for around 3.5%. Source material: blood. These receptor sequences come from a person aged 18-70 years in good health. CDR3s include the opening cysteine and the closing phenylalanine or tryptophan. Each record gives: J gene, V gene, CDR3 protein.

>TRBJ1-1|TRBV6-6
CASSSGQGAGDTEAFF
>TRBJ2-2|TRBV19
CASTLRNTGELFF
>TRBJ2-1|TRBV4-1
CASSQEGTSALYNEQFF
>TRBJ2-6|TRBV6-5
CASSYSGAGANVLTF
>TRBJ2-3|TRBV7-2
CASGPQGADTQYF
>TRBJ2-5|TRBV9
CASSAGTSDLGTQYF
>TRBJ2-7|TRBV5-1
CASSRQGVEQYF
>TRBJ2-7|TRBV28
CASSGHFLSSYF
>TRBJ1-2|TRBV28
CAGQGESGGYTF
>TRBJ2-5|TRBV19
CASRSWDRVQETQYF